The 29 T cell receptor beta chains listed next were all sequenced from one sample in a study of cytomegalovirus exposure and HLA in healthy donors. In the PCR, 60 Vbeta and 13 Jbeta primers were used. The repertoire was sequenced with immunoSEQ multiplex PCR; TCRdb's copy has only in-frame clones and lacks some. Of roughly 170,000 clones listed, 84% were seen once; the top ten hold around 1.2%. Sequenced: PBMCs. The receptor source for this set is a girl aged 2 to 9 in good health and CMV-seropositive.

V gene TRBV5-1 combines with J gene TRBJ2-5; the D gene is possibly TRBD1 (6 bases). This CDR3 has 13 residues. Germline V CDR1 and CDR2: SGHRS, YFSETQ. Trimming removed 4 bases at V and 3 bases at J, with 10 bases between. CDR3 nucleotides: TGCGCCAGCAGCATTTCAGGGGAAGAGACCCAGTACTTC. The encoded protein is CASSISGEETQYF.

In DNA form, the CDR3 reads TGTGCCAGCAGCTTAGAAGGCAGGGGAGCGGACACTGAAGCTTTCTTT. It codes for CASSLEGRGADTEAFF. V and J are TRBV7-2 and TRBJ1-1; TRBD1 is a possible D gene (6 bases). Trimming pared 1 base from V and 3 bases from J, leaving 15 bases between. Germline loops: CDR1 SGHTA, CDR2 FQGNSA. This CDR3 is built from 16 residues.

The rearrangement joins TRBV7-6 to TRBJ2-5; 8 positions match TRBD1. V was clipped by 5 bases and J by 3 bases; unmatched bases: 5. CDR3 length: 14 amino acids. CDR1 and CDR2 (germline): SGHVS, FNYEAQ. The CDR3 here is CASSPRTGKETQYF. The CDR3 DNA sequence: TGTGCCAGCAGCCCCCGGACAGGGAAAGAGACCCAGTACTTC.

V is TRBV6-6 and J is TRBJ1-2; 8 positions agree with TRBD1. Germline CDR1 and CDR2: MNHNY and SVGAGI (reference sequence). With 0 bases clipped from V and 4 bases from J, the junction kept 4 bases outside the gene matches. The CDR3 loop spans 15 amino acids. CDR3 nucleotides: TGTGCCAGCAGTTACTCAGGACAGGGTCCCTATGGCTACACCTTC. Translation: CASSYSGQGPYGYTF.

The rearrangement uses TRBV9 and TRBJ2-7; D remains unclear. CDR3 length equals 12 residues. The V gene lost 4 bases and the J gene lost 0 bases, with 5 bases spanning the gap. CDR1 and CDR2 (germline): SGDLS, YYNGEE. CDR3 DNA: TGTGCCAGCAGCCCCAACTCCTACGAGCAGTACTTC. This gives the protein CASSPNSYEQYF.

The chain has TRBV2 and TRBJ1-2, with TRBD1 as a possible D gene (6 bases). Trimming cost V 6 bases and J 10 bases, with 18 bases left between them. Germline CDR1 and CDR2: SNHLY and FYNNEI. There are 13 residues in the CDR3. CDR3 nucleotide sequence: TGTGCCAGCAGACCCGGGACACGGAGTGACTACACCTTC. Translating it yields CASRPGTRSDYTF.

The chain combines TRBV11-2 with TRBJ1-1, with D tentatively TRBD1 (5 bases). Germline V gene sequence: CDR1 SGHAT, CDR2 FQNNGV. The CDR3 contains 14 residues. The V end lost 5 bases, the J end lost 1 base, and 11 bases lay between the germline ends. The CDR3: CASSRGTWNTEAFF. The CDR3 nucleotides are TGTGCCAGCAGCCGCGGGACTTGGAACACTGAAGCTTTCTTT. The full variable domain, in which reference TRBV11-2 and TRBJ1-1 provide the parts outside the CDR3, is EAGVAQSPRYKIIEKRQSVAFWCNPISGHATLYWYQQILGQGPKLLIQFQNNGVVDDSQLPKDRFSAERLKGVDSTLKIQPAKLEDSAVYLCASSRGTWNTEAFFGQGTRLTVV.

The chain links TRBV5-3 to TRBJ2-7; D unclear. TRBV5-3 is annotated as an ORF whose role is uncertain. This CDR3 has 14 residues. Trimming took 0 bases from V and 6 from J, leaving 13 bases between them. The CDR3 bases are TGTGCCAGAAGCTTGGCTTCTCTAGTCGGCGAGCAGTACTTC. Translating it yields CARSLASLVGEQYF.

J is TRBJ2-6 and V is TRBV19; TRBD2 might be the D (6 bases). Trimming cost V 3 bases and J 2 bases, with 14 bases left between them. CDR1 is LNHDA, CDR2 SQIVND, per germline (reference sequence). The CDR3 runs 17 residues. For the CDR3, the DNA is TGTGCCAGTAGTATCCCGGCAGGAGGGACTGGGGCCAACGTCCTGACTTTC. Translated, it gives CASSIPAGGTGANVLTF.

The gene calls are TRBV5-5 and TRBJ2-5; 7 nucleotides line up with TRBD2. The trim removed 0 bases at V and 2 bases at J, leaving 7 bases unmatched. The CDR3 has 16 amino acids. Germline V gives CDR1 SGHKS, CDR2 YYEKEE (reference sequence). CDR3: CASSLGDYSPQETQYF. DNA of the CDR3: TGTGCCAGCAGCTTGGGGGACTACTCCCCGCAAGAGACCCAGTACTTC.

The chain combines TRBV29-1 with TRBJ2-5, with D possibly matching TRBD1 (6 bases). Germline V lookup: CDR1 SQVTM, CDR2 ANQGSEA. CDR3 length: 14 residues. The V end lost 3 bases, the J end lost 1 base, and 12 bases lay between the germline ends. The CDR3: CSVEVTGTQETQYF. The DNA for the CDR3 is TGCAGCGTTGAGGTTACAGGGACCCAAGAGACCCAGTACTTC.

The rearrangement uses TRBV30 and TRBJ1-6; 7 bases align to TRBD1. Germline loops: CDR1 GTSNPN, CDR2 SVGIG (reference sequence). The CDR3 consists of 13 residues. V lost 0 bases to trimming and J lost 15 bases; unmatched junction nucleotides: 8. CDR3 coding DNA: TGTGCCTGGAGTGTACCACGACAGGGAGTCCTCCACTTT. Protein sequence: CAWSVPRQGVLHF.

The chain recombines TRBV6-5 with TRBJ2-5; D is possibly TRBD2 (6 bases). Deletions cut 4 bases from V and 4 bases from J, with 16 bases between. Germline-derived CDR1 and CDR2 are MNHEY and SVGAGI. This CDR3 contains 15 residues. The CDR3 DNA sequence: TGTGCCAGCAGTTCGACGGGGGACGTAGCAGAGACCCAGTACTTC. It specifies CASSSTGDVAETQYF.

This clone was seen once. V is TRBV6-1 and J is TRBJ2-1, with D perhaps matching TRBD1 (6 bases). The CDR3 contains 11 residues. CDR1 and CDR2 (germline): MNHNS, SASEGT. Trimming removed 7 bases at V and 12 bases at J, with 13 bases between. Written as DNA, the CDR3 is TGTGCCAGCACGGTTGTAGGGGGGCAGTTCTTC. This sequence encodes CASTVVGGQFF.

V and J are TRBV4-2 and TRBJ2-1, with 7 positions matching TRBD2. The germline gives CDR1 LGHNA, CDR2 YNFKEQ. The CDR3 sequence is 15 residues long. The trim removed 1 base at V and 6 bases at J, leaving 6 bases unmatched. The CDR3: CASSQASGRSNEQFF. The CDR3 DNA follows: TGTGCCAGCAGCCAAGCTAGCGGAAGATCCAATGAGCAGTTCTTC.

The chain carries TRBV5-4 and TRBJ2-7; D unresolved. From germline, CDR1 is SGHNT and CDR2 YYREEE (reference sequence). Trimming pared 2 bases from V and 3 bases from J, leaving 18 bases between. The CDR3 totals 16 residues. The DNA of the CDR3 is TGTGCCAGCAGCTTAACCCCACTGAGTCCAGGCTACGAGCAGTACTTC. Its translation is CASSLTPLSPGYEQYF.

The chain employs TRBV25-1 and TRBJ2-7; D perhaps matches TRBD2 (5 bases). Trimming removed 11 bases at V and 3 bases at J, with 17 bases between. Looked up from germline, CDR1 is MGHDK and CDR2 is SYGVNS. This CDR3 has 13 residues. The CDR3: CAPRRTNYYEQYF. DNA for the CDR3: TGTGCCCCGCGGAGGACCAATTACTACGAGCAGTACTTC.

This clone appeared a single time. The chain employs TRBV6-1 and TRBJ2-3; 11 nucleotides align to TRBD2. Germline V gene data show CDR1 as MNHNS and CDR2 as SASEGT. The CDR3 runs to 15 residues. The V segment lost 3 bases and the J segment 4 bases; nucleotides outside the gene matches: 3. The CDR3 region is CASSDGSGGADTQYF. The CDR3 DNA sequence: TGTGCCAGCAGTGATGGTAGCGGGGGGGCAGATACGCAGTATTTT.

This clone was seen a handful of times. The V and J genes are TRBV4-1 and TRBJ1-1; D is unresolved. This CDR3 comprises 13 residues. Germline V gene lookup returns CDR1 MGHRA and CDR2 YSYEKL. V dropped 4 bases and J dropped 8 bases, with 14 bases sitting between them. The CDR3 sequence: CASSPTPRREAFF. CDR3 DNA: TGCGCCAGCAGCCCTACTCCCAGGAGGGAAGCTTTCTTT.

This clone was found once. This chain connects TRBV19 to TRBJ1-5; TRBD1 agrees at 7 bases. Germline CDR1 reads LNHDA; CDR2 reads SQIVND (reference sequence). Losses at the gene ends were 6 bases for V and 0 bases for J; bases not matched to a gene: 8. This CDR3 region has 16 residues. The CDR3 nucleotides are TGTGCCAGTAGCTCCCCGGGACAGACTAGCAATCAGCCCCAGCATTTT. Its translation is CASSSPGQTSNQPQHF.

The rearrangement joins TRBV28 to TRBJ2-7; TRBD2 matches at 9 bases. V trimming: 8 bases; J trimming: 4 bases; junction bases outside the gene matches: 9. Per the germline V gene, CDR1 is MDHEN and CDR2 is SYDVKM. The CDR3 totals 14 residues. The CDR3 DNA follows: TGTGCCAGCGGCAAAGCGGGAGGTGGGTACGAGCAGTACTTC. Its translation is CASGKAGGGYEQYF.

In its sample, this clone was seen a few times. The chain uses TRBV7-9 and TRBJ1-5; D remains ambiguous. CDR1 is SEHNR, CDR2 FQNEAQ, per germline (reference sequence). Trimming pared 7 bases from V and 7 bases from J, leaving 8 bases between. This CDR3 contains 11 residues. The CDR3 region is CASTRVQPQHF. For the CDR3, the DNA is TGTGCCAGCACCCGTGTGCAGCCCCAGCATTTT.

The V gene is TRBV5-1, the J gene TRBJ2-1, with TRBD2 matching 8 bases. The V gene's germline CDR1 is SGHRS and CDR2 YFSETQ. This CDR3 region has 17 residues. Germline trimming cut 3 bases from V and 0 bases from J; bases unmatched to any gene: 8. CDR3 DNA: TGCGCCAGCAGCTGGGGGCTAGCGGGTATCTCCTACAATGAGCAGTTCTTC. Protein sequence: CASSWGLAGISYNEQFF.

The chain links TRBV30 to TRBJ1-3; no clear D gene. This CDR3 contains 15 residues. With 0 bases removed from V and 4 bases from J, the gap between germline ends came to 13 bases. From germline, CDR1 is GTSNPN and CDR2 SVGIG (reference sequence). CDR3 coding DNA: TGTGCCTGGAGTGTACTGGGCGGGATGGGAAACACCATATATTTT. This encodes CAWSVLGGMGNTIYF.

The chain joins TRBV4-1 to TRBJ2-1; no firm D call. The CDR3 length is 14 residues. Germline V lookup: CDR1 MGHRA, CDR2 YSYEKL. The V gene lost 7 bases and the J gene lost 4 bases, with 14 bases spanning the gap. The CDR3 loop is CASTSLFSYNEQFF. CDR3 in DNA: TGCGCCAGCACTTCACTATTTTCTTACAATGAGCAGTTCTTC.

This chain uses TRBV5-1 with TRBJ2-1, with D perhaps matching TRBD1 (6 bases). Trimming left V 4 bases short and J 6 bases short, with 14 bases between. CDR3 length: 14 residues. The germline V gene has CDR1 SGHRS and CDR2 YFSETQ. The CDR3 nucleotides are TGCGCCAGCAGCCTAGAAACAGGGATCAATGAGCAGTTCTTC. As protein: CASSLETGINEQFF.

CDR3 region: CASRRQGTEAFF. In nucleotides, the CDR3 is TGTGCCAGCAGGCGGCAGGGCACTGAAGCTTTCTTT. V gene TRBV6-6 combines with J gene TRBJ1-1, with D possibly TRBD1 on 5 matching bases. V was shortened by 6 bases and J by 4 bases, with 9 bases between the two germline ends. The CDR3 is made up of 12 amino acids. CDR1 and CDR2 from the germline V gene are MNHNY and SVGAGI (reference sequence).

J is TRBJ2-1 and V is TRBV5-1, with 11 bases aligning to TRBD2. CDR1 is SGHRS and CDR2 is YFSETQ in the germline V gene. CDR3 length: 16 residues. Losses at the gene ends were 4 bases for V and 3 bases for J; bases not matched to a gene: 6. The CDR3 DNA sequence: TGCGCCAGCAGCCCTATAGCGGGAGGGCACTACAATGAGCAGTTCTTC. As protein: CASSPIAGGHYNEQFF.

The rearrangement uses TRBV5-8 and TRBJ1-5; the match to TRBD1 covers 8 bases. The CDR3 spans 15 residues. Germline loops: CDR1 SGHTS, CDR2 YDEGEE. V dropped 4 bases and J dropped 7; count of bases not matched to a gene: 10. In DNA form, the CDR3 reads TGTGCCAGCAGCACCACGGACAGGGTAGGCCAGCCCCAGCATTTT. Protein sequence: CASSTTDRVGQPQHF.